This T cell receptor beta chain was found in a study of immune characteristics of hereditary and idiopathic chronic pancreatitis. Study-wide results and limits: Gene families like TRBV10, TRBV19, TRBV23 and TRBV5 were used differently between subtypes.

Total pancreatectomy with islet autotransplantation was the source of the chronic pancreatitis pancreas tissue. V was clipped by 3 bases and J by 7 bases, with 12 bases between them. This CDR3 comprises 13 residues. Germline CDR1 is MNHEY and CDR2 is SVGAGI. This clone has just a few counts. Its antigen is unknown. Produced via immunoSEQ multiplex PCR; TCRdb's table is partial and in-frame only. The sample lists 11,000 to 15,000 clones; 73% were seen once. This TCR derives from a human donor with chronic pancreatitis. Source material: pancreas tissue with hereditary chronic pancreatitis. This sequence joins TRBV6-5 and TRBJ2-5; tentative D call: TRBD2 (5 bases). DNA for the CDR3: TGTGCCAGCAGTTATTGGCCCGCGGGGACCCAGTACTTC. Translated: CASSYWPAGTQYF.